One sample yielded the 10 T cell receptor beta chains listed below, sequenced in a study of Graves' ophthalmopathy and Graves' hyperthyroidism. RNA transcripts were the template, and TCR beta CDR3 regions were amplified from them. HTBI primers primed a first-round RT-PCR, and a second-round multiplex PCR followed. One entry per CDR3 protein, called by TCRdb with MiXCR from the multiplex PCR reads. The sample includes tens of thousands of distinct CDR3 sequences, approximately 55% of them seen just once. The sample consisted of peripheral blood. These receptors all stem from an adult woman with stable Graves' hyperthyroidism.

The chain employs TRBV9 and TRBJ2-7; 13 bases line up with TRBD2. The germline gives CDR1 SGDLS, CDR2 YYNGEE. This CDR3 is 14 amino acids long. V lost 3 bases to trimming and J lost 4 bases; unmatched junction nucleotides: 1. CDR3 protein: CASSELAGGYEQYF. As DNA, the CDR3 is TGTGCCAGCAGCGAACTAGCGGGAGGGTACGAGCAGTACTTC.

V gene TRBV20-1 combines with J gene TRBJ1-1, with D unclear. The CDR3 length is 10 residues. V was shortened by 3 bases and J by 11 bases, with 10 bases between the two germline ends. The germline V gene encodes CDR1 DFQATT and CDR2 SNEGSKA (reference sequence). CDR3 in DNA: TGCAGTGCTAGCCAGCCCCGGGCTTTCTTT. Amino acids: CSASQPRAFF.

Concerning this clonotype: Since a much larger clone is just one base distant, this may be a read error. The chain joins TRBV7-9 to TRBJ2-7, with 8 bases matching TRBD1. CDR1 and CDR2 (germline): SEHNR, FQNEAQ (reference sequence). The CDR3 has 15 residues. The chain's CDR3 is CASIYGRGLSCEQYF. CDR3 nucleotides: TGTGCCAGCATCTATGGCAGGGGGCTTTCCTGCGAGCAGTACTTC.

This clonotype was recorded many times. A much larger clone differs by one base, so this may be a read error. The chain links TRBV11-2 to TRBJ1-1, with TRBD1 identical over 7 bases. The germline V gene encodes CDR1 SGHAT and CDR2 FQNNGV. This CDR3 is 13 amino acids long. The CDR3 bases are TGTGCCGGCAGCGGAGCGACAGGGACGGAAGCTTTCTTT. Its translation is CAGSGATGTEAFF.

A single count supports this clonotype. The gene calls are TRBV7-2 and TRBJ2-5, with D possibly being TRBD1 (6 bases). CDR1 and CDR2 from the germline V gene are SGHTA and FQGNSA. The CDR3 runs to 15 residues. V lost 5 bases to trimming and J lost 4 bases, with 17 bases between them. The CDR3 loop reads CASSPFDRRGETQYF. The CDR3 coding sequence is TGTGCCAGCAGCCCTTTTGACAGGCGTGGAGAGACCCAGTACTTC.

The sample holds many counts of this clonotype. This chain joins TRBV12-3 or TRBV12-4 and TRBJ1-1; maybe TRBD1 (5 bases). V was pared by 7 bases and J by 4 bases, with 10 bases between. There are 12 residues in the CDR3. CDR3: CASMGGPTEAFF. The CDR3, as DNA: TGTGCCAGCATGGGGGGACCCACTGAAGCTTTCTTT.

Notes on this clonotype: The conserved closing phenylalanine or tryptophan is absent in this CDR3, likely reflecting a read error. This chain joins TRBV6-4 and TRBJ1-1; 9 bases match TRBD1. The CDR3 consists of 14 residues. Germline V gene data show CDR1 as MRHNA and CDR2 as SNTAGT. The CDR3 spells CASSATGGITGAFS. Written as DNA, the CDR3 is TGTGCCAGCAGTGCGACAGGGGGGATCACTGGAGCTTTCTCT.

This clonotype showed up many times. CDR3 residues: CAWSDGTEFYGYTF. The DNA for the CDR3 is TGTGCCTGGAGTGATGGGACAGAGTTCTATGGCTACACCTTC. The chain uses TRBV30 and TRBJ1-2; 7 bases agree with TRBD1. The trim removed 1 base at V and 4 bases at J, leaving 6 bases unmatched. The CDR3 extends over 14 amino acids. CDR1 GTSNPN and CDR2 SVGIG come from the germline V gene (reference sequence).

Comments on this clonotype: A much larger clone sits a single nucleotide away, making a read error possible. The V call is TRBV2, the J call TRBJ2-7; 10 positions match TRBD1. With 6 bases clipped from V and 2 bases from J, the junction kept 4 bases outside the gene matches. The germline V gene encodes CDR1 SNHLY and CDR2 FYNNEI. This CDR3 contains 14 residues. The CDR3 DNA follows: TGTGCCAGCAGACCCGGGACAGGGGCCTACGAGCAGTACTTC. Translated: CASRPGTGAYEQYF.

The rearrangement links TRBV25-1 to TRBJ2-7, with TRBD1 matching 9 bases. Germline trimming cut 8 bases from V and 6 bases from J; bases unmatched to any gene: 2. The CDR3 loop spans 11 amino acids. Germline CDR1 reads MGHDK; CDR2 reads SYGVNS. The CDR3 DNA follows: TGTGCCAGCGGGGACAGGGCCGAGCAGTACTTC. It is translated as CASGDRAEQYF.